This TCR beta chain comes out of a study of T-cell memory formation after mild COVID-19 (dated by TCRdb to the early 2020s). Some background on the complete study: TCR sequence clusters from the two donors were found to be largely donor specific. The cohort was made up of two young adult volunteers, one female and one male, who were previously healthy. In a couple of donors, T-cell clones that expanded and contracted after mild COVID-19 were followed by sequencing TCRalpha and TCRbeta repertoires longitudinally. Results the study describes overall, beyond this receptor: Only a couple of mild cases were covered in the study, and larger cohorts including severe cases with pre-infection samples were considered necessary. Contracting CD4+ clones appeared mostly in the CM and EM memory subsets, whereas CD8+ clones were enriched in EMRA. Some responding clones were found in pre-infection memory, which suggests that pre-existing cross-reactive memory T cells took part in the SARS-CoV-2 response. Balanced CD4/CD8 phenotypes were observed for clones contracting from day 15 to 85, whereas a bias towards CD4+ was observed for a second wave of clones expanding from day 15 to 37. SARS-CoV-2 specificity of the second-wave clones peaking on day 37 was not confirmed.

This clonotype has just a few counts. It lacks a known antigen. Per-base qualities were not stored, and no clone one base away is much larger. Ficoll-Paque density gradient centrifugation was the method used to isolate PBMCs. The germline V gene provides CDR1 KGHDR and CDR2 SFDVKD. V has 3 bases trimmed and J has 7 bases trimmed; junction bases matching no gene number 8. Including cysteine and phenylalanine, the CDR3 has 15 amino acids. The CDR3 DNA has 45 bases and is translated from base 1. TCRdb shows the sequencer as Illumina NovaSeq 6000. cDNA libraries for TCRalpha and TCRbeta were prepared by 5'RACE using constant-segment primers, with sample barcodes and unique molecular identifiers added. RNA was extracted from every sample with Trizol reagent. Libraries were amplified in two PCR steps, with a second sample barcode and Illumina TruSeq adapters added in the second step. Sequencing of the libraries was done on an Illumina NovaSeq, producing 2 x 150 bp paired-end reads. Concerning the study's data processing: Demultiplexing of reads and collapsing into UMI-guided consensus sequences were performed with migec v1.2.7. With mixcr v2.1.11, UMI consensuses were aligned to TRA and TRB V and J templates and assembled into clonotypes. A clonotype was counted as expanded or contracted only if both edgeR and NoisET called the change significant, with noise models trained on biological replicates. For edgeR calls, the cutoffs were a false discovery rate-adjusted p below 0.01 and a log2 fold-change threshold of 1. As an exploratory analysis of dynamics, PCA with hierarchical clustering was applied to max-normalized trajectories of the 1000 most abundant clonotypes. The CD4 or CD8 phenotype of responding clones was assigned using the separately sequenced CD4+ and CD8+ repertoires. TCRdb trimmed public reads at Q25 via fastp, called clones via MiXCR and kept in-frame beta chains. Rows merge per CDR3 protein into single entries with the most common DNA and genes. The V and J calls here are based on TCRdb, not the publication. In this sample the table shows some 300,000 distinct CDR3 sequences, approximately 22% of which occur a single time. 21% of the sample is held by the ten biggest clonotypes.

The sequenced material came from PBMCs or a T cell subset sorted from them (not recorded which). The chain links TRBV24-1 with TRBJ2-3, with 8 junctional bases fitting TRBD2. The receptor was derived from a man between 18 and 29 years old who had mild COVID-19 (a few samples of this study predate the infection). The sample titles of this study are shuffled in the database, so cell type and time point are left out; the donor was told from shared clones. The CDR3 is CATSDPGGGPNTQYF. The nucleotide sequence is TGTGCCACCAGTGATCCTGGCGGGGGGCCGAATACGCAGTATTTT.